This T cell receptor (beta chain) was captured by sequencing in a study of OX40 agonist ivuxolimab in advanced cancers. Study-level background: Ivuxolimab, which targeted the costimulatory receptor OX40 (CD134), was an agonistic, fully human IgG2 monoclonal antibody. Intravenous ivuxolimab was administered to patients every 2 weeks at six dose levels: 0.01, 0.1, 0.3, 1.5, 3 and 10 mg/kg. Of the approximately 54 patients in dose escalation, some 20 had hepatocellular carcinoma, about 15 had melanoma, 9 had renal cell carcinoma and 9 had head and neck cancer. A male proportion of roughly 80% and a mean age of approximately 60 years, ranging from roughly 23 to 80, were recorded for the dose-escalation cohort. Prior anti-PD-1, anti-PD-L1 or anti-CTLA-4 therapy was permitted, and checkpoint inhibitors had been received by 30% to 40% of dose-escalation patients. Partial responses occurred in three dose-escalation patients, of whom one had hepatocellular carcinoma and two had cutaneous melanoma. Peripheral TCRbeta sequencing was intended to test whether TCR sequence diversity was altered and clonal T-cell expansion was caused by ivuxolimab. The monotherapy dose-escalation portion (N ≈ 50 patients) of the phase I ivuxolimab trial is reported in the paper. Study-wide conclusions, independent of this receptor: In the 0.1-3.0 mg/kg groups, partial responders were among the patients with the lowest normalized peripheral clonal expansion, particularly in CD8+ T cells. Low levels of normalized T-cell clonal expansion were also seen in some nonresponding patients. After ivuxolimab, more expanded clones were found on average in CD8+ T cells than in CD4+ T cells. Antigen specificity was not determined for the clonally expanded peripheral T cells. At doses from 0.1 to 3.0 mg/kg, clonal expansion was seen in both CD4+ and CD8+ blood T cells between baseline and week 6.

From its cysteine to its phenylalanine, the CDR3 spans 13 amino acids. The read is trimmed to its CDR3 DNA, 39 bases read in frame from base 1. In the germline V gene, CDR1 corresponds to SGHRS and CDR2 to YFSETQ. The junction carries 13 bases between V and J, which are trimmed by 6 bases and 4 bases respectively. Genomic DNA was isolated from the sorted cells so that the TCRbeta CDR3 region could be sequenced. TCRbeta CDR3 regions were sequenced using the immunoSEQ Assay. What TCRdb holds here is the immuneACCESS table cut down to in-frame rearrangements. Part of the clones is not present; checked against another copy, under half of the missing clones reflect an unresolved V gene, and the others are unexplained. For this sample there are approximately 92,000 clones; about 84% appear just once. Less than 6% of the sample comes from the top ten. The trial excluded patients who had a history of autoimmune disease or who were on systemic immunosuppression. In every dose cohort, peripheral blood was drawn for TCR sequencing at baseline, cycle 4 day 1, and cycle 7 day 1. The samples were taken from a phase I, first-in-human, multicenter, open-label dose-escalation trial of ivuxolimab. Adults with locally advanced or metastatic head and neck squamous cell, hepatocellular, melanoma or renal cell carcinoma were enrolled in the trial. Before TCR sequencing, CD4+ and CD8+ T cells were separately sorted from peripheral blood.

This clone turned up a few times. The specificity of this receptor is unknown. There are no base qualities to consult, and no much larger clone falls within one base. This sequence originates from an adult with an advanced solid tumor such as melanoma, head and neck, liver or kidney cancer. The rearrangement combines TRBV5-1 with TRBJ1-1; 5 matching bases give a weak D call of TRBD1. This specimen consisted of CD4+ or CD8+ T cells sorted from blood, obtained in a trial of the OX40 agonist ivuxolimab. CDR3 loop: CASTLTGFTEAFF. The sequence in DNA is TGCGCCAGCACCTTAACAGGATTCACTGAAGCTTTCTTT.